The 8 T cell receptor beta chains presented below share a single source sample, sequenced in a study of T cell responses to AZD1222 COVID-19 vaccine. This table comes from immunoSEQ multiplex PCR, and its TCRdb copy is limited to in-frame clones, with some not included. The data show 150,000 to 170,000 clones, approximately 90% seen once. Sequencing was performed on peripheral blood, taken on day 0 of AZD1222 vaccination. All receptors derive from an adult in good health.

The rearrangement joins TRBV29-1 to TRBJ2-3; a possible D gene is TRBD1 (5 bases). V lost 6 bases, J lost 2 bases, and 21 bases lay in between. The germline V gene has CDR1 SQVTM and CDR2 ANQGSEA. The CDR3 covers 16 residues. The CDR3 region is CSVERGQGLLTDTQYF. In nucleotides, the CDR3 is TGCAGCGTAGAAAGGGGTCAGGGCCTCCTCACAGATACGCAGTATTTT.

The rearrangement joins TRBV16 to TRBJ2-7; D gene ambiguous. The ends were cut back, 0 bases at V and 1 base at J, with 7 bases in the middle. The CDR3 consists of 14 residues. CDR1 and CDR2 (germline): KGHSY, FQNENV. CDR3 nucleotides: TGTGCCAGCAGCCAATCAAGGGTTTCCTACGAGCAGTACTTC. Amino acids: CASSQSRVSYEQYF.

The chain joins TRBV7-2 to TRBJ2-1, with D tentatively TRBD2 (5 bases). Germline CDR1 and CDR2: SGHTA and FQGNSA. The V end was cut by 1 base, the J end by 5 bases, with 12 bases between. The CDR3 spans 15 residues. In DNA, the CDR3 is TGTGCCAGCAGCTTAGGGGGAGTGCAGAACAATGAGCAGTTCTTC. This encodes CASSLGGVQNNEQFF.

This clone was picked up one time. The chain couples TRBV7-9 to TRBJ1-2, with D perhaps matching TRBD1 (5 bases). The CDR3 has 12 residues. CDR1 is SEHNR, CDR2 FQNEAQ, per germline (reference sequence). Between the trimmed V and J ends, which lost 3 bases and 5 bases, there was a span of 7 bases. The CDR3 is CASSFGGYGYTF. DNA for the CDR3: TGTGCCAGCAGCTTTGGGGGGTATGGCTACACCTTC.

The rearrangement joins TRBV7-9 to TRBJ1-5, with D perhaps TRBD1 (6 bases). Germline CDR1 and CDR2: SEHNR and FQNEAQ (reference sequence). The CDR3 runs to 13 residues. V lost 6 bases and J 6 bases, leaving 12 bases between the germline ends. The CDR3 bases are TGTGCCAGCAGTCTACAGGGAACTCAGCCCCAGCATTTT. This translates into CASSLQGTQPQHF.

There are a few counts of this clone. The V call is TRBV6-2 or TRBV6-3, the J call TRBJ1-6; no clear D. The CDR3 totals 15 residues. Germline V CDR1 and CDR2: MNHEY, SVGEGT. V was trimmed by 5 bases and J by 3 bases, leaving 11 bases between them. CDR3 nucleotide sequence: TGTGCCAGCAGTCTCGGACGGGTCTATAATTCACCCCTCCACTTT. Translation gives CASSLGRVYNSPLHF.

The chain couples TRBV14 to TRBJ1-2; no firm D call. CDR1 and CDR2 from the germline V gene are SGHDN and FVKESK. With 0 bases removed from V and 10 bases from J, the gap between germline ends came to 9 bases. The CDR3 runs 12 residues. The CDR3 DNA is TGTGCCAGCAGCCAAGATCGCCAGGTCTACACCTTC. This gives the protein CASSQDRQVYTF.

A single count supports this clone. This rearrangement joins TRBV7-9 to TRBJ2-7; TRBD1 matches 7 bases. Unmatched junction bases numbered 12, after V lost 1 base and J lost 6 bases. CDR1 and CDR2 from the germline V gene are SEHNR and FQNEAQ (reference sequence). The CDR3 is 16 amino acids. The CDR3 reads CASSLGTLTGFREQYF. CDR3 DNA: TGTGCCAGCAGCTTAGGAACCCTGACAGGGTTTCGCGAGCAGTACTTC.